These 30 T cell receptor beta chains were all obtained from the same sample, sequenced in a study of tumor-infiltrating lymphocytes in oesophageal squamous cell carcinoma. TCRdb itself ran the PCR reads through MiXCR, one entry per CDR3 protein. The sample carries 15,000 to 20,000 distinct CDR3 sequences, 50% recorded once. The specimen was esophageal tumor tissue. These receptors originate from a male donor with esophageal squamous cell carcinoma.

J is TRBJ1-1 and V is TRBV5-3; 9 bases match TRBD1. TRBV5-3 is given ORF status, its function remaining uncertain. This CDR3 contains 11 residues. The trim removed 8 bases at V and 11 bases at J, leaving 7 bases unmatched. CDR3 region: CASSIGQGAFF. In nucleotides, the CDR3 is TGTGCCAGCAGCATCGGACAGGGGGCTTTCTTT.

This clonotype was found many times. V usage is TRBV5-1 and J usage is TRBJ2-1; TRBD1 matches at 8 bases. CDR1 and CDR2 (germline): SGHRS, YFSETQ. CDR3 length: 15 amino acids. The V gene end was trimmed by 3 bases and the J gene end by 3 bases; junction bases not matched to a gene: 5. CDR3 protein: CASSSGQGYYNEQFF. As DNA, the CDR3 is TGCGCCAGCAGCTCAGGACAGGGCTACTACAATGAGCAGTTCTTC.

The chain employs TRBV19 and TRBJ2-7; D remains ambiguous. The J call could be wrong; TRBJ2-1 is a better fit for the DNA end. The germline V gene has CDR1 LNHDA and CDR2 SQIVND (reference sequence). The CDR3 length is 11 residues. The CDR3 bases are TGTGCCAGTAGTATGGATGTAGAGCAGTTCTTC. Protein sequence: CASSMDVEQFF.

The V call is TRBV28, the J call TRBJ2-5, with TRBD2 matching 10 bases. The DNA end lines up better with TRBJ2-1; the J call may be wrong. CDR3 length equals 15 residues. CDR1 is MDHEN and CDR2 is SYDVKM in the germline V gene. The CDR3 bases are TGTGCCAGCGAACGGACTAGCGGTACCTACAATGAGCAGTTCTTC. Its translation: CASERTSGTYNEQFF.

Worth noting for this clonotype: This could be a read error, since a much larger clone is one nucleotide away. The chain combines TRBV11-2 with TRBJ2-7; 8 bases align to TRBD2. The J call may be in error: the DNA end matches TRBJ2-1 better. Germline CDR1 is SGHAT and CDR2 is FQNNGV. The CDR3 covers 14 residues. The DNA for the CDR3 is TGTGCCAGCAGCCTCTCTAGCGGGTCCTACGAGCAGTTCTTC. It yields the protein CASSLSSGSYEQFF.

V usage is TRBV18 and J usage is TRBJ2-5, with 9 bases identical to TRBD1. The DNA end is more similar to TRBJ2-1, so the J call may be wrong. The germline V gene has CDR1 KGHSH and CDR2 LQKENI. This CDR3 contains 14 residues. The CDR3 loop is CASSPNRGRNEQFF. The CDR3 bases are TGTGCCAGCTCACCTAACAGGGGGCGCAATGAGCAGTTCTTC.

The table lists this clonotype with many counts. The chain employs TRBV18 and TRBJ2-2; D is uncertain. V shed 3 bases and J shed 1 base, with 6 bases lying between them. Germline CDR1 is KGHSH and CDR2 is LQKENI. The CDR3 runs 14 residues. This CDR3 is CASSPQENTGELFF. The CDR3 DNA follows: TGTGCCAGCTCACCGCAGGAGAACACCGGGGAGCTGTTTTTT.

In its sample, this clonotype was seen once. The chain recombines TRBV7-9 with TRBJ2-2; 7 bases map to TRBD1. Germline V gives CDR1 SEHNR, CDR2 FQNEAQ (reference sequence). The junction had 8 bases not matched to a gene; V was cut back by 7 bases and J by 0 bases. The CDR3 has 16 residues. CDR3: CASKGATGPNTGELFF. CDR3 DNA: TGTGCCAGCAAGGGGGCGACAGGCCCGAACACCGGGGAGCTGTTTTTT.

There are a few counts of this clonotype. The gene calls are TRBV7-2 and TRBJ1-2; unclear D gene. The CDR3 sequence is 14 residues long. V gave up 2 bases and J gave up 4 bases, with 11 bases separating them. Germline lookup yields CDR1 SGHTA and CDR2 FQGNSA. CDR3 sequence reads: CASSLNPSVYGYTF. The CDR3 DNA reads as TGTGCCAGCAGCTTAAACCCATCAGTCTATGGCTACACCTTC.

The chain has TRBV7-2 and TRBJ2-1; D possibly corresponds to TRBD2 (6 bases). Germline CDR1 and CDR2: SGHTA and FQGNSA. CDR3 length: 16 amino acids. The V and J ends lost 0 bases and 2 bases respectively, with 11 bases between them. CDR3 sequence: CASSLANSGTYNEQFF. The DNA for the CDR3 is TGTGCCAGCAGCTTAGCGAATAGCGGAACCTACAATGAGCAGTTCTTC.

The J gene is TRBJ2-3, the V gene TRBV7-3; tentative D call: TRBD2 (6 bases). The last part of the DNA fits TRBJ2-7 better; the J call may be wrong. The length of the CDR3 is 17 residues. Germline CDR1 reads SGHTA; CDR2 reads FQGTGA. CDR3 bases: TGTGCCAGCAGCTTTTTACTCGGCCGCTCATTGGGGGGCGAGCAGTACTTC. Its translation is CASSFLLGRSLGGEQYF.

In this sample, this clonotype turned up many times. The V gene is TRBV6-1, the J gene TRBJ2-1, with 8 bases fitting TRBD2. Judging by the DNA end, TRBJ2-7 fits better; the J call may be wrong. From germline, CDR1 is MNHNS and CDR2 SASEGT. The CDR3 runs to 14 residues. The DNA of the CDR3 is TGTGCCAGCACGCAGCTAGCGGGTGTCCACGAGCAGTACTTC. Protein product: CASTQLAGVHEQYF.

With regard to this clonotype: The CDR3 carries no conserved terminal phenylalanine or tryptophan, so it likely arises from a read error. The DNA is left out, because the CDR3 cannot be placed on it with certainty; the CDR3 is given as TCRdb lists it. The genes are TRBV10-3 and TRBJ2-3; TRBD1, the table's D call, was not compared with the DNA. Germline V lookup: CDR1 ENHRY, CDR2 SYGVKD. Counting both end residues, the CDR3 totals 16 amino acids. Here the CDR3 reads CAARTGQGTTSSTLGT.

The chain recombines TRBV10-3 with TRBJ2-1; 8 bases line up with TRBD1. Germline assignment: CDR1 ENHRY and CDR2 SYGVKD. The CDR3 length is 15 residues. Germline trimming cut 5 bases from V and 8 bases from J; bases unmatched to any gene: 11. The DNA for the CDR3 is TGTGCCATCAGTCCCCCCCAGGGGGCTACCCATGAGCAGTTCTTC. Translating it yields CAISPPQGATHEQFF.

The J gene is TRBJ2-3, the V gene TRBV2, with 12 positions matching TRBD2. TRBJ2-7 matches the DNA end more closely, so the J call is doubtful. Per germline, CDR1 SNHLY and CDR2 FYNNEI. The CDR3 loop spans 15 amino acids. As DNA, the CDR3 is TGTGCCAGCAGGGATCGACTAGCGGGGGCCTACGAGCAGTACTTC. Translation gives CASRDRLAGAYEQYF.

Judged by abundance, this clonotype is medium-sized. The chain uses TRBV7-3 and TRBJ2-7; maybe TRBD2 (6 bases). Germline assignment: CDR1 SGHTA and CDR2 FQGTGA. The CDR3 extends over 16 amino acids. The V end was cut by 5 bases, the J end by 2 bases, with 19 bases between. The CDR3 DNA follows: TGTGCCAGCAGCCCAAAGAGACTTGGGGGGACCTACGAGCAGTACTTC. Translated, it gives CASSPKRLGGTYEQYF.

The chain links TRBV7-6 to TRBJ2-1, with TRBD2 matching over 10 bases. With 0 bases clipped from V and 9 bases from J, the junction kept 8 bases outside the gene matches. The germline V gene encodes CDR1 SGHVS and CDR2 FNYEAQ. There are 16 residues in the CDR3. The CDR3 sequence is CASSLASGRAVTEQFF. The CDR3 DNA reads TGTGCCAGCAGCTTAGCGAGCGGGAGGGCCGTGACTGAGCAGTTCTTC. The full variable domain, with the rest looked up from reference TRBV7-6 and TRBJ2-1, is GAGVSQSPRYKVTKRGQDVALRCDPISGHVSLYWYRQALGQGPEFLTYFNYEAQQDKSGLPNDRFSAERPEGSISTLTIQRTEQRDSAMYRCASSLASGRAVTEQFFGPGTRLTVL.

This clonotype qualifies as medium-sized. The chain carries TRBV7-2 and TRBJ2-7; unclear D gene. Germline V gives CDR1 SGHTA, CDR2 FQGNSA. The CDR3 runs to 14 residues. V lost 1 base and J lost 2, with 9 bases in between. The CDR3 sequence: CASSLDPVTYEQYF. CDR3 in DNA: TGTGCCAGCAGCTTAGACCCAGTTACCTACGAGCAGTACTTC.

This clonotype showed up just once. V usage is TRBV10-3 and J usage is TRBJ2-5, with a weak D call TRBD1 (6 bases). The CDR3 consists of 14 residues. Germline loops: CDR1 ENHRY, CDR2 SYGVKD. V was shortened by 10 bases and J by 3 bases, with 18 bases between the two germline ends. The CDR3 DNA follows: TGTGCCACCCTATCGGGACAAGAAAAAGAGACCCAGTACTTC. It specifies CATLSGQEKETQYF.

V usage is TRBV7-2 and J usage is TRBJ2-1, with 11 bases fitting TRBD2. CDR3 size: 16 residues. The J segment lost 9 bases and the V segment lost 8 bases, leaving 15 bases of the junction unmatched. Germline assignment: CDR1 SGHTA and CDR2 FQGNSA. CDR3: CASLGASTSGSGEQFF. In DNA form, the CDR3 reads TGTGCCAGCCTGGGGGCAAGTACTAGCGGGAGTGGTGAGCAGTTCTTC.

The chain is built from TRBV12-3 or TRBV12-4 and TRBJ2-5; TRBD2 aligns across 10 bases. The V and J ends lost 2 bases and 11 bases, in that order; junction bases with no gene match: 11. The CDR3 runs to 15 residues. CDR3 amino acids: CASSLQAGGPYEQYF. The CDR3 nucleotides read TGTGCCAGCAGTTTACAAGCGGGAGGGCCGTATGAGCAGTACTTC.

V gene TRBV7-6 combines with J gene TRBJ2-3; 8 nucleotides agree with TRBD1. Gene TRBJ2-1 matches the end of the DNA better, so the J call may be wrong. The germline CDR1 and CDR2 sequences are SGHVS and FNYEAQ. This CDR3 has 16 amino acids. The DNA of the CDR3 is TGTGCCAGCAGCCGTGACAGGGGCTTAGCCTCCTACGAGCAGTTCTTC. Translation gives CASSRDRGLASYEQFF.

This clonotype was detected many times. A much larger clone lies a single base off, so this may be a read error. CDR3 coding DNA: TGTGCCAGCGGAAGGTCCAGCGGCTACAATGAGCAGTACTTC. Translated, it gives CASGRSSGYNEQYF. The chain employs TRBV12-3 or TRBV12-4 and TRBJ2-5; perhaps TRBD2 as D (5 bases). The CDR3 covers 14 residues. Trimming stripped 8 bases from V and 11 bases from J, with 24 bases between.

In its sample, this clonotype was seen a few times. The CDR3 DNA reads TGTGCCAGTAAGAAGACCCGGGACGGAAACACTGAAGCTTTCTTT. Protein product: CASKKTRDGNTEAFF. This chain links TRBV19 with TRBJ1-1, with a possible D match to TRBD1 (5 bases). V lost 7 bases to trimming and J lost 2 bases, with 17 bases between them. The CDR3 is 15 residues long. CDR1 and CDR2 (germline): LNHDA, SQIVND (reference sequence). Filled out from reference TRBV19 and TRBJ1-1, the complete variable domain reads DGGITQSPKYLFRKEGQNVTLSCEQNLNHDAMYWYRQDPGQGLRLIYYSQIVNDFQKGDIAEGYSVSREKKESFPLTVTSAQKNPTAFYLCASKKTRDGNTEAFFGQGTRLTVV.

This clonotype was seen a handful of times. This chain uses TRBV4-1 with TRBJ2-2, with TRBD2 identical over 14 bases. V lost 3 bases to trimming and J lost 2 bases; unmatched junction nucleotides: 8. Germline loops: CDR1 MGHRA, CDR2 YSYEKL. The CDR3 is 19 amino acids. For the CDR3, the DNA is TGCGCCAGCAGCCAGGGGAGACTAGCGGGAGGGCTAAACACCGGGGAGCTGTTTTTT. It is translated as CASSQGRLAGGLNTGELFF.

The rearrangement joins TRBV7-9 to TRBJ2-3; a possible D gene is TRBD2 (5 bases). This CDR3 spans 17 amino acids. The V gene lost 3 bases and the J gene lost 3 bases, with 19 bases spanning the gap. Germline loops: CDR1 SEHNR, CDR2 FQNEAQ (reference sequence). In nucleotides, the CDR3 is TGTGCCAGCAGCTTGGCAGGAAGAGGGTCTTTTACAGATACGCAGTATTTT. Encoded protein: CASSLAGRGSFTDTQYF.

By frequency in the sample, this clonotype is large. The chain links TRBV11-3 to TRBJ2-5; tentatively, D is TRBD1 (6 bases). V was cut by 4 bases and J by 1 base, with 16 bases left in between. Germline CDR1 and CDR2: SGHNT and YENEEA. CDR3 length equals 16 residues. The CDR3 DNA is TGTGCCAGCAGCTCAGGTACAGGGCGATCCCAAGAGACCCAGTACTTC. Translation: CASSSGTGRSQETQYF.

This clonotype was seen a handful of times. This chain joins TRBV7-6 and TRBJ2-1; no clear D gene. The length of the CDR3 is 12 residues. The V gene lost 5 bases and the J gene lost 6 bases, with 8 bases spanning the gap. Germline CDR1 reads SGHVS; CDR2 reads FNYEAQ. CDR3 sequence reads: CASSVISNEQFF. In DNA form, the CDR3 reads TGTGCCAGCAGCGTTATCAGCAATGAGCAGTTCTTC.

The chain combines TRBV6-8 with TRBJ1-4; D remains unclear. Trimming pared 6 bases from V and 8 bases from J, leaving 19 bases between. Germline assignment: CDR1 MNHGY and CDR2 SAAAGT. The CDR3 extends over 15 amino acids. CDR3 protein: CASRNMGGSGEKLFF. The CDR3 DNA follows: TGTGCCAGCAGGAATATGGGAGGCAGCGGAGAAAAACTGTTTTTT.

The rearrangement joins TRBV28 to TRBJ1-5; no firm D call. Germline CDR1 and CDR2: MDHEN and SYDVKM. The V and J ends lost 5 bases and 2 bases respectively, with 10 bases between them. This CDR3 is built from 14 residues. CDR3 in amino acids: CASSVPRGNQPQHF. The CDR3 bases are TGTGCCAGCAGTGTACCACGGGGCAATCAGCCCCAGCATTTT.